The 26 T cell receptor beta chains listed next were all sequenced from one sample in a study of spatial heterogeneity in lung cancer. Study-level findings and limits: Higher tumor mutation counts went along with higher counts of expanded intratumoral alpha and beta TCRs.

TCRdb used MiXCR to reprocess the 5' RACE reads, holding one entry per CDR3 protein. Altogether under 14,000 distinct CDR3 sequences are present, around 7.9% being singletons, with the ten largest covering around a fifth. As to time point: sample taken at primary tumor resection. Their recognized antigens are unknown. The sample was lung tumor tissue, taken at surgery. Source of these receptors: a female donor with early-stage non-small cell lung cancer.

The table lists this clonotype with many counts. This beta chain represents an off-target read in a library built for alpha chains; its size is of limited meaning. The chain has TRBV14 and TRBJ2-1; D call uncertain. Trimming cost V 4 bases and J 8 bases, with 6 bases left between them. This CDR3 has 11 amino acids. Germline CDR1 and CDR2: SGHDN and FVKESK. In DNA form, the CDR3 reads TGTGCCAGCAGCCCTGGGTATGAGCAGTTCTTC. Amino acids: CASSPGYEQFF.

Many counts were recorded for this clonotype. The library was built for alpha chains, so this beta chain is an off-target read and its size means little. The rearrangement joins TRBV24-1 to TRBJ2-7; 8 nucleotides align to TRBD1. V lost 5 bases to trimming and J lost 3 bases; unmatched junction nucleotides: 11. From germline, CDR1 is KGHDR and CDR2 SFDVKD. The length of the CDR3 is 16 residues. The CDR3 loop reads CATSVHGTGSVYEQYF. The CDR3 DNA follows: TGTGCCACCAGTGTCCACGGGACAGGATCGGTCTACGAGCAGTACTTC.

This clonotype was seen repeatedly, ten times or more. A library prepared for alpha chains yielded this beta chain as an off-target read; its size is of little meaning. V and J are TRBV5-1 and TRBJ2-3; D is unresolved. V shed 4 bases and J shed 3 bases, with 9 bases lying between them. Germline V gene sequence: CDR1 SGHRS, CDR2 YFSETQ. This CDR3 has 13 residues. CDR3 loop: CASSLGPTDTQYF. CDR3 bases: TGCGCCAGCAGCCTAGGGCCAACAGATACGCAGTATTTT.

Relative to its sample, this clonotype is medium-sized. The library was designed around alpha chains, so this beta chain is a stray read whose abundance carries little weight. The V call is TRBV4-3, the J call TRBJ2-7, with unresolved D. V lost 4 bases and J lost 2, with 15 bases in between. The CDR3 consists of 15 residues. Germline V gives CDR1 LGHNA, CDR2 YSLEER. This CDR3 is CASSPQTSRPYEQYF. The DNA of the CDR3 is TGCGCCAGCAGCCCACAGACCTCAAGACCCTACGAGCAGTACTTC.

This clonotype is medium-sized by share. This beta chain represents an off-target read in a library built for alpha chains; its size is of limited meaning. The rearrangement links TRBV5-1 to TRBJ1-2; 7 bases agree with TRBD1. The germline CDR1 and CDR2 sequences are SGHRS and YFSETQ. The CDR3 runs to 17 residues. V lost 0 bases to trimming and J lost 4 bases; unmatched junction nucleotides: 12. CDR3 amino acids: CASSLEGQPTTPYGYTF. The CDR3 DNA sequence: TGCGCCAGCAGCTTGGAGGGACAGCCCACAACTCCCTATGGCTACACCTTC.

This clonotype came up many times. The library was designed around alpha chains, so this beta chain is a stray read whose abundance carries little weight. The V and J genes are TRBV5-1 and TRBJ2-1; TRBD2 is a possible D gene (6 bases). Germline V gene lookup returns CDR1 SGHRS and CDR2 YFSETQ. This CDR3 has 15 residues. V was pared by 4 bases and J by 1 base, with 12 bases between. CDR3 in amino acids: CASSQGLPSYNEQFF. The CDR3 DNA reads TGCGCCAGCAGCCAGGGACTTCCATCCTACAATGAGCAGTTCTTC.

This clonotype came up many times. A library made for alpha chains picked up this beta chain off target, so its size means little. The CDR3 nucleotides read TGCGCCAGCAGCCGACCTAGCGGGAGCCACAATGAGCAGTTCTTC. Protein: CASSRPSGSHNEQFF. This chain joins TRBV4-1 and TRBJ2-1; TRBD2 agrees at 10 bases. V trimming: 4 bases; J trimming: 5 bases; junction bases outside the gene matches: 5. The germline V gene has CDR1 MGHRA and CDR2 YSYEKL. This CDR3 is built from 15 residues.

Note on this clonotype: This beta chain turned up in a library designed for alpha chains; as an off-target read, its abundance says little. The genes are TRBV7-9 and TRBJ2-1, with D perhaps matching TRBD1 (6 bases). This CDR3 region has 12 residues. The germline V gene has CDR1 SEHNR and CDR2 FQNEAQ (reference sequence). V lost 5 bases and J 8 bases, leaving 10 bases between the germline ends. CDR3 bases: TGTGCCAGCAGCCGTGAGGGGGATGAGCAGTTCTTC. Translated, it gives CASSREGDEQFF.

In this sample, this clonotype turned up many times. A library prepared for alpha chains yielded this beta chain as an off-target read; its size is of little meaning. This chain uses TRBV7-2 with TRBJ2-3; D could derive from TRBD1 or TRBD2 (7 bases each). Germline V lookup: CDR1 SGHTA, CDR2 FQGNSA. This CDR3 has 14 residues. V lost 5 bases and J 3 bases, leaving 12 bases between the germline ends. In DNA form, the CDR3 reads TGTGCCAGCAGCCAGGGGGGGCTAACAGATACGCAGTATTTT. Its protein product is CASSQGGLTDTQYF.

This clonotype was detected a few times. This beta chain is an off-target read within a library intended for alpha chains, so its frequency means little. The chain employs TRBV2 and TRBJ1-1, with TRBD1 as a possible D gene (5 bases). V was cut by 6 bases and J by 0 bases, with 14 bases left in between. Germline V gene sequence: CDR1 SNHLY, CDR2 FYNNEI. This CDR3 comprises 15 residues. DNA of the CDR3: TGTGCCAGCAGCCGACAGTGGCCTTTGAACACTGAAGCTTTCTTT. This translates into CASSRQWPLNTEAFF.

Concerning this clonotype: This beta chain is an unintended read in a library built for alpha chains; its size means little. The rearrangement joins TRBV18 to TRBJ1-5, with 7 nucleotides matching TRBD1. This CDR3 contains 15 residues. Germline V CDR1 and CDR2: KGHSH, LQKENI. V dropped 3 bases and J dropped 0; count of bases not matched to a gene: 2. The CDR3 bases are TGTGCCAGCTCACCGGACAGGTCTAGCAATCAGCCCCAGCATTTT. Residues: CASSPDRSSNQPQHF.

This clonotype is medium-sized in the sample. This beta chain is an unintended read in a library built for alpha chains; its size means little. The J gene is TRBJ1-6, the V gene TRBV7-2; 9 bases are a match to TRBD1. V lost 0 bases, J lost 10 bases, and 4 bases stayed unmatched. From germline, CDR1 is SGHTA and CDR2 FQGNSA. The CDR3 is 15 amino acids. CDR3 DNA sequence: TGTGCCAGCAGCTTAGCGCCGGGACAGGGATCACCCCTCCACTTT. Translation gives CASSLAPGQGSPLHF.

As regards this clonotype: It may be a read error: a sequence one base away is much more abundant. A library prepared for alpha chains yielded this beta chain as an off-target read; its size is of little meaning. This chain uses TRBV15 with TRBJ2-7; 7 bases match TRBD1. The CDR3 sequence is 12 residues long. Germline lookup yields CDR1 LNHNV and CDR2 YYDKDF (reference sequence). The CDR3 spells CVTSGGGQERYF. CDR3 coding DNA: TGTGTCACCAGCGGAGGAGGACAGGAGCGGTACTTC.

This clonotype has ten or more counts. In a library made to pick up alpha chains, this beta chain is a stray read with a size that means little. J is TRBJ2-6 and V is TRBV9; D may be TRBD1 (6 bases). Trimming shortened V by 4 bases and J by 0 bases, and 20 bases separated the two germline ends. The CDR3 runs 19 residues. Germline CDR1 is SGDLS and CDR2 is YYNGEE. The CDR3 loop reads CASSRWMGRGNSGANVLTF. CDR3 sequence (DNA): TGTGCCAGCAGCCGATGGATGGGCAGGGGAAACTCTGGGGCCAACGTCCTGACTTTC.

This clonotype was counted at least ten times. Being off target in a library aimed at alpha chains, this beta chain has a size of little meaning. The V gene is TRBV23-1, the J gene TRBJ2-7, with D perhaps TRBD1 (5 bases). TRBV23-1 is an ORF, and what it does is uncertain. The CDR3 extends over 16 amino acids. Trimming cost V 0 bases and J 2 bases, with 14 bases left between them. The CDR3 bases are TGCGCCAGCAGTCAATCAGAATCCAGGGATGCCTACGAGCAGTACTTC. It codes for CASSQSESRDAYEQYF.

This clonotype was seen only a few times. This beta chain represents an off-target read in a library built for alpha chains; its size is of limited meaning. The CDR3 protein is CAVIGTGNTDTQYF. The CDR3 nucleotides read TGTGCGGTAATAGGGACAGGGAACACAGATACGCAGTATTTT. V usage is TRBV30 and J usage is TRBJ2-3, with 9 bases lining up with TRBD1. CDR3 size: 14 residues. Looked up from germline, CDR1 is GTSNPN and CDR2 is SVGIG (reference sequence).

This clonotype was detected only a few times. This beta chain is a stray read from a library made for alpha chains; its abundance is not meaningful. The CDR3 DNA reads TGTGCCAGCAGCCCGACAGGGGCCTATCAGCCCCAGCATTTT. Translation gives CASSPTGAYQPQHF. J is TRBJ1-5 and V is TRBV27, with 8 positions matching TRBD1. This CDR3 has 14 residues. CDR1 is MNHEY, CDR2 SMNVEV, per germline (reference sequence). With V trimmed by 6 bases and J by 5 bases, 6 bases remained unmatched.

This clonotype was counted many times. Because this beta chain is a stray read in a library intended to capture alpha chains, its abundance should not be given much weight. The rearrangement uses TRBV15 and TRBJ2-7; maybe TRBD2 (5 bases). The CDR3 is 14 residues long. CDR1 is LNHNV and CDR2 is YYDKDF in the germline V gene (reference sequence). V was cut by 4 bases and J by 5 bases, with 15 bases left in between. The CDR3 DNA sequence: TGTGCCACCAGCAAGGACTTCTCGGTCCACGAGCAGTACTTC. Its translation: CATSKDFSVHEQYF.

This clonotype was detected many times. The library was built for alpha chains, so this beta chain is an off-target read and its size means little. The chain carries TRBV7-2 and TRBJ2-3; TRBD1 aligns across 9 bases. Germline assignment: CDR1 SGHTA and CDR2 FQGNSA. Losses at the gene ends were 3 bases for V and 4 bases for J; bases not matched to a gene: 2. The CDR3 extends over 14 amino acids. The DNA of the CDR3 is TGTGCCAGCAGCTTGGACAGGGGCGCAGATACGCAGTATTTT. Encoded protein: CASSLDRGADTQYF.

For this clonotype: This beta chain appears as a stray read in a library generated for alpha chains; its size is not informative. The CDR3 DNA is TGTGCCAGCAGCTTCAGACAGGGAGGGTACAATGAGCAGTTCTTC. Translated, it gives CASSFRQGGYNEQFF. The chain has TRBV7-2 and TRBJ2-1; D tentatively reads TRBD1 or TRBD2 (7 bases each). The V end was cut by 3 bases, the J end by 4 bases, with 13 bases between. From germline, CDR1 is SGHTA and CDR2 FQGNSA. This CDR3 spans 15 amino acids.

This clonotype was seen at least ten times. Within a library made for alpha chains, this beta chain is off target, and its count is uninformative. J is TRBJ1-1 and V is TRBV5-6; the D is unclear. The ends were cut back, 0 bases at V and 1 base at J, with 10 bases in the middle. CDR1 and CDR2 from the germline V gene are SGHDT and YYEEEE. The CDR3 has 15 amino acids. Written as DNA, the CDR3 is TGTGCCAGCAGCTTGGTGGGGAGAACGAACACTGAAGCTTTCTTT. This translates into CASSLVGRTNTEAFF.

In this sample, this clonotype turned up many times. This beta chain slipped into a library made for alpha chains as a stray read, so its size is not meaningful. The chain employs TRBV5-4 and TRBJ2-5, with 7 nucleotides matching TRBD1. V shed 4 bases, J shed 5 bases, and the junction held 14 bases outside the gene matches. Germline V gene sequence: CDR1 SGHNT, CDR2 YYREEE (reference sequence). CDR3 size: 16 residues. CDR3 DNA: TGTGCCAGCAGCCCAAAACAGGGAATCAGGGGGGAGACCCAGTACTTC. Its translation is CASSPKQGIRGETQYF. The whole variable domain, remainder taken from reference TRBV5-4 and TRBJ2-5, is ETGVTQSPTHLIKTRGQQVTLRCSSQSGHNTVSWYQQALGQGPQFIFQYYREEENGRGNFPPRFSGLQFPNYSSELNVNALELDDSALYLCASSPKQGIRGETQYFGPGTRLLVL.

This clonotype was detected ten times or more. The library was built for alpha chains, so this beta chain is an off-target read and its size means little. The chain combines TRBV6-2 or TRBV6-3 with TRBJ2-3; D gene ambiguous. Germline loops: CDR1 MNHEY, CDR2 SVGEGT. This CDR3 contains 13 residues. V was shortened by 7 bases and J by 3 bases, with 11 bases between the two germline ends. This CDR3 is CASMPGRTDTQYF. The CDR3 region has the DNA TGTGCCAGCATGCCCGGACGAACAGATACGCAGTATTTT.

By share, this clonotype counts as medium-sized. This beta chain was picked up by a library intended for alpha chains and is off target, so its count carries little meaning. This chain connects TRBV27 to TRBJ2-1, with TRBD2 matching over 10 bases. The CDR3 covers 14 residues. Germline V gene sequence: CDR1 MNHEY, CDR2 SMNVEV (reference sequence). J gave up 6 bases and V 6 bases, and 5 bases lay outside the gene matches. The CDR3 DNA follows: TGTGCCAGCAGGACACTAGCGGGGAGCAATGAGCAGTTCTTC. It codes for CASRTLAGSNEQFF.

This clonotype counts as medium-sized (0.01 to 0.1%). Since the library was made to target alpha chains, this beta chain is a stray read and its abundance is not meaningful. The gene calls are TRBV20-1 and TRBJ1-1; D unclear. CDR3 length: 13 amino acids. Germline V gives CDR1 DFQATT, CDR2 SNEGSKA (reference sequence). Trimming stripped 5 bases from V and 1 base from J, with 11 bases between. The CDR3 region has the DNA TGCAGTGCTGTCGAGGGCGCGAACACTGAAGCTTTCTTT. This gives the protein CSAVEGANTEAFF.

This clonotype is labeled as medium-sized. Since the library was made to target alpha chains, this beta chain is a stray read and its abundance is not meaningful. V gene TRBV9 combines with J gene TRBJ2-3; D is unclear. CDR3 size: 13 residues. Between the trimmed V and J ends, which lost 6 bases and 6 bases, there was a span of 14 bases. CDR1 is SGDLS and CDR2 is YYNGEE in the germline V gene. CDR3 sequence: CASTAHPEDTQYF. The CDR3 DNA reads TGTGCCAGCACCGCCCACCCTGAGGATACGCAGTATTTT.